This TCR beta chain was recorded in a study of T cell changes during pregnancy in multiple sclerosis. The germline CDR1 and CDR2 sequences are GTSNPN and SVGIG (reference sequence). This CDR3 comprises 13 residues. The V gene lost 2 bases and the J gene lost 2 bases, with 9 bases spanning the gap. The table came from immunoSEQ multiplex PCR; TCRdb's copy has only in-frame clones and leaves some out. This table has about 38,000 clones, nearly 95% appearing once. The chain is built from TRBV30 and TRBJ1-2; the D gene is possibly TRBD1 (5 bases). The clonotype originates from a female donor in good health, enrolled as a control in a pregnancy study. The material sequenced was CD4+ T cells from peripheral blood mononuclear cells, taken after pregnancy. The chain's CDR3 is CAWSQGWNYGYTF. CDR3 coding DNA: TGTGCCTGGAGTCAGGGATGGAACTATGGCTACACCTTC.